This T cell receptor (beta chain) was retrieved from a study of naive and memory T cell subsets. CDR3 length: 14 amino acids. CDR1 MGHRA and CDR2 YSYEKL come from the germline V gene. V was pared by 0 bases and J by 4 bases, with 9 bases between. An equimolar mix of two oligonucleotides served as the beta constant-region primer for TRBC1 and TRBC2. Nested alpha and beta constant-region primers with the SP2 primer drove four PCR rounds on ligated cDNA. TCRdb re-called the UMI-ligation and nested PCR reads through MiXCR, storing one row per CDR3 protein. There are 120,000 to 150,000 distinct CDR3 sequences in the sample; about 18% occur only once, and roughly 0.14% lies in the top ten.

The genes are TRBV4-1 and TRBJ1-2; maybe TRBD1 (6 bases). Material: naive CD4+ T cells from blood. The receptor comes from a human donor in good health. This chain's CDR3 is CASSQDQGTYGYTF. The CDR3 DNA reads TGCGCCAGCAGCCAAGACCAGGGGACCTATGGCTACACCTTC.